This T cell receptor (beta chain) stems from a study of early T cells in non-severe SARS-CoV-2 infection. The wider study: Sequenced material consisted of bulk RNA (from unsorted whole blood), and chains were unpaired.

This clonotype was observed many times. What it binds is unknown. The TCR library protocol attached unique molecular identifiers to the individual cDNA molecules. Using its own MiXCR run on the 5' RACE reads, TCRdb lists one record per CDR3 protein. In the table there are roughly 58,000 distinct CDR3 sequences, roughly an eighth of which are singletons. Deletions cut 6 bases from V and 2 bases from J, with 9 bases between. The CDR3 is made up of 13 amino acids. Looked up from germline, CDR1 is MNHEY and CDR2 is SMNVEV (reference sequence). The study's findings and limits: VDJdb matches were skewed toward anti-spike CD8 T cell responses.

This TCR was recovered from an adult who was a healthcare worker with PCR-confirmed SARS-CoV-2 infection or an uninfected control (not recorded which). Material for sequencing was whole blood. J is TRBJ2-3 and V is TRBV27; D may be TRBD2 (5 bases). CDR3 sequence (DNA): TGTGCCAGCAGGACCGGGAACACAGATACGCAGTATTTT. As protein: CASRTGNTDTQYF.